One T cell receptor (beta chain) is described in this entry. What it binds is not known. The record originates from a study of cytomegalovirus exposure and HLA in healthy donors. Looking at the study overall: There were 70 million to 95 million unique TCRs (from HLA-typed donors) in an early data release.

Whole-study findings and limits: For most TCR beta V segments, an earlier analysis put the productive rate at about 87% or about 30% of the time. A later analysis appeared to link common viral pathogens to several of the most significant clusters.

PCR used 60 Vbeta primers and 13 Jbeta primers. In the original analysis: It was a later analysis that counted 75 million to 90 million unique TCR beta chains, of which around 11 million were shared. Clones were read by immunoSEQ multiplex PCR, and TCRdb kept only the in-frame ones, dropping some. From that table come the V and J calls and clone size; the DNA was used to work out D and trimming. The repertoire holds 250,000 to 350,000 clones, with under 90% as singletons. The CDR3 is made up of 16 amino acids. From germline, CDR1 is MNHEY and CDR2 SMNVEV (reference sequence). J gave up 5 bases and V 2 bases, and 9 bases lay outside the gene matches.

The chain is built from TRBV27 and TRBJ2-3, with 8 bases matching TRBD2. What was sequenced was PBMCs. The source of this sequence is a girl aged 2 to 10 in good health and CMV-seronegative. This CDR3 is CASSLRLAGEGDTQYF. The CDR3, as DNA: TGTGCCAGCAGTTTAAGGCTAGCGGGCGAGGGAGATACGCAGTATTTT.